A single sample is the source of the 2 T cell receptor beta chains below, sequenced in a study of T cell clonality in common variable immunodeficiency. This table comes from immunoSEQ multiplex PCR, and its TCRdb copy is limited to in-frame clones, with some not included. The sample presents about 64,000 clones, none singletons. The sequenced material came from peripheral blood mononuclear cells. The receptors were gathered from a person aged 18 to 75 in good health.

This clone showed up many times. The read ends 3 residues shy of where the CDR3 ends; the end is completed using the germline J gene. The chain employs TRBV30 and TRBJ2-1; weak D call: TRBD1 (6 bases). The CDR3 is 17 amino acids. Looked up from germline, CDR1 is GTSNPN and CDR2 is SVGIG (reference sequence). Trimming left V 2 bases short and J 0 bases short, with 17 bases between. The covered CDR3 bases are TGTGCCTGGAGTTCACAGGGTGGGACCAACTCCTACAATGAG. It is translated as CAWSSQGGTNSYNE. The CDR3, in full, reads CAWSSQGGTNSYNEQFF.

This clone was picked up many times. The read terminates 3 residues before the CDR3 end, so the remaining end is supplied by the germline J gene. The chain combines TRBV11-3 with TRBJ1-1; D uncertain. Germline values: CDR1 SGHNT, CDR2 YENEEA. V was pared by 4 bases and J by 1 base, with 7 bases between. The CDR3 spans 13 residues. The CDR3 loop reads CASSYQENTEAFF. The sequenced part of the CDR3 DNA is TGTGCCAGCAGCTACCAGGAGAACACTGAA.